There are a few counts of the clone carrying this T cell receptor beta chain. Its antigen is unknown. This specimen belongs to a study of T-cell reconstitution after alpha-beta-depleted transplantation in children. Study conclusions and caveats: One year after transplant, T-cell counts and diversity came mostly from newly produced T cells. Several hundred expanded graft clones reportedly gave rise to the alpha-beta T cells present about two months after transplant.

Unique molecular identifiers were incorporated during preparation of the TCRbeta library. TCRdb passed the PCR reads through MiXCR, listing each CDR3 protein once. The data show almost 500,000 distinct CDR3 sequences, more than 9% seen once. This CDR3 is built from 18 residues. V trimming: 3 bases; J trimming: 5 bases; junction bases outside the gene matches: 9. Germline CDR1 reads LGHNA; CDR2 reads YNFKEQ. The receptor was derived from a child aged 2-15 years with inherited bone marrow failure, due to receive a stem cell transplant. J is TRBJ2-2 and V is TRBV4-2; 13 bases fit TRBD2. Sequencing was performed on PBMCs, taken before TCRalphabeta/CD19-depleted stem cell transplant. CDR3 coding DNA: TGTGCCAGCAGCCAGGATCGGACTAGCGGGAGAATAACCGGGGAGCTGTTTTTT. This sequence encodes CASSQDRTSGRITGELFF.